A single sample gave rise to the 17 T cell receptor beta chains below, sequenced in a study of blood T cell repertoires in COVID-19 (dated by TCRdb to the early 2020s). Library generation was performed with the immunoSEQ multiplex PCR assay. In TCRdb, the immuneACCESS table is reduced to in-frame sequences with V and J assigned. These tables do not hold every clone; where another copy was compared, an unresolved V gene accounts for under half, and the others remain unexplained. Present in this sample are 150,000 to 200,000 clones, roughly 85% of which were seen just once. The biggest ten clones account for 5.2% of the sample. Sequenced input: peripheral blood. The receptors were gathered from a woman under 40 with acute or convalescent COVID-19.

This clone was counted between two and nine times. The chain is built from TRBV19 and TRBJ2-7, with D possibly matching TRBD2 (7 bases). This CDR3 has 15 amino acids. The V gene lost 6 bases and the J gene lost 2 bases, with 17 bases spanning the gap. Germline CDR1 reads LNHDA; CDR2 reads SQIVND (reference sequence). This CDR3 is CASSLGGLAAYEQYF. The CDR3 nucleotides read TGTGCCAGTAGCCTAGGGGGGCTAGCGGCCTACGAGCAGTACTTC.

This chain links TRBV6-1 with TRBJ1-5; 7 nucleotides align to TRBD1. Germline-derived CDR1 and CDR2 are MNHNS and SASEGT. The CDR3 is 16 amino acids. The V segment lost 4 bases and the J segment 6 bases; nucleotides outside the gene matches: 12. CDR3 bases: TGTGCCAGCAGTGGGGCTACAGGGGAAGGGGGTCAGCCCCAGCATTTT. Translation: CASSGATGEGGQPQHF.

The chain uses TRBV5-8 and TRBJ1-3; possibly TRBD1 for D (5 bases). CDR3 length: 14 amino acids. Looked up from germline, CDR1 is SGHTS and CDR2 is YDEGEE. The ends were cut back, 4 bases at V and 3 bases at J, with 11 bases in the middle. The CDR3 sequence is CASSDPGLGNTIYF. CDR3 in DNA: TGTGCCAGCAGCGACCCAGGGCTTGGAAACACCATATATTTT.

The chain is built from TRBV20-1 and TRBJ2-1; D is unresolved. Between the trimmed V and J ends, which lost 5 bases and 15 bases, there was a span of 17 bases. This CDR3 has 11 amino acids. The germline V gene encodes CDR1 DFQATT and CDR2 SNEGSKA (reference sequence). CDR3 bases: TGCAGTGCTGAGCTGTCGTTGGAGACGTTCTTC. It translates to CSAELSLETFF.

V gene TRBV3-1 (or the pseudogene TRBV3-2) combines with J gene TRBJ2-2, with D possibly matching TRBD2 (6 bases). V lost 1 base and J 6 bases, leaving 12 bases between the germline ends. Per the germline V gene, CDR1 is LGHDT and CDR2 is YNNKEL (reference sequence). The CDR3 runs 15 residues. As DNA, the CDR3 is TGTGCCAGCAGCCAAGTCGGGGGTTGGGCCGGGGAGCTGTTTTTT. It encodes CASSQVGGWAGELFF.

The rearrangement uses TRBV10-3 and TRBJ2-5; D unresolved. Trimming shortened V by 6 bases and J by 3 bases, and 5 bases separated the two germline ends. Per the germline V gene, CDR1 is ENHRY and CDR2 is SYGVKD. This CDR3 has 11 amino acids. CDR3 sequence reads: CAISQEETQYF. The CDR3 coding sequence is TGTGCCATCAGCCAGGAAGAGACCCAGTACTTC.

The V call is TRBV19, the J call TRBJ1-5; TRBD1 aligns across 8 bases. V was pared by 5 bases and J by 6 bases, with 3 bases of the junction left unmatched. CDR1 is LNHDA and CDR2 is SQIVND in the germline V gene (reference sequence). The CDR3 runs 13 residues. CDR3 DNA: TGTGCCAGTAGTGACAGGGGTGGTCAGCCCCAGCATTTT. Amino acids: CASSDRGGQPQHF.

This rearrangement joins TRBV6-1 to TRBJ2-2, with a possible D match to TRBD1 (6 bases). CDR3 length: 15 residues. In germline, CDR1 is MNHNS, CDR2 SASEGT. The V and J ends lost 3 bases and 6 bases respectively, with 14 bases between them. For the CDR3, the DNA is TGTGCCAGCAGTGAGGGGGCAGGGTGGTCCGGGGAGCTGTTTTTT. It encodes CASSEGAGWSGELFF.

This chain uses TRBV14 with TRBJ2-7; 9 bases are shared with TRBD2. V was pared by 1 base and J by 0 bases, with 4 bases of the junction left unmatched. Germline CDR1 reads SGHDN; CDR2 reads FVKESK. The CDR3 runs 16 residues. CDR3 amino acids: CASSQGSGRPSYEQYF. The CDR3 coding sequence is TGTGCCAGCAGCCAAGGAAGCGGGAGGCCCTCCTACGAGCAGTACTTC.

V and J are TRBV30 and TRBJ2-3; perhaps TRBD2 as D (6 bases). V shed 3 bases and J shed 1 base, with 11 bases lying between them. CDR1 is GTSNPN, CDR2 SVGIG, per germline (reference sequence). The CDR3 is 14 amino acids. CDR3 region: CAWSWSGGTDTQYF. CDR3 coding DNA: TGTGCCTGGAGCTGGTCGGGAGGCACAGATACGCAGTATTTT.

The chain combines TRBV7-2 with TRBJ2-7; 13 bases are a match to TRBD2. V was pared by 1 base and J by 9 bases, with 12 bases of the junction left unmatched. The CDR3 length is 17 residues. The germline V gene has CDR1 SGHTA and CDR2 FQGNSA. The CDR3, as DNA: TGTGCCAGCAGCTTAGACTCCCGGACTAGCGGGAGTTCCCGGCAGTACTTC. Translating it yields CASSLDSRTSGSSRQYF.

The rearrangement links TRBV6-2 or TRBV6-3 to TRBJ2-1; TRBD2 is a possible D gene (7 bases). The germline V and J ends were trimmed by 2 bases and 5 bases, with 13 bases remaining between them. Germline loops: CDR1 MNHEY, CDR2 SVGEGT. The CDR3 runs 15 residues. CDR3 sequence reads: CASSYGQRDNNEQFF. As DNA, the CDR3 is TGTGCCAGCAGTTACGGCCAGCGGGACAACAATGAGCAGTTCTTC.

The CDR3 is CASSNRGSYTF. The CDR3 DNA follows: TGTGCCAGCAGCAACAGGGGTAGCTACACCTTC. The chain couples TRBV6-5 to TRBJ1-2; TRBD1 matches at 7 bases. CDR1 and CDR2 (germline): MNHEY, SVGAGI. The length of the CDR3 is 11 residues. The junction had 4 bases not matched to a gene; V was cut back by 6 bases and J by 9 bases.

The chain links TRBV28 to TRBJ1-1; TRBD1 matches at 9 bases. In germline, CDR1 is MDHEN, CDR2 SYDVKM. CDR3 length: 16 amino acids. Losses at the gene ends were 6 bases for V and 7 bases for J; bases not matched to a gene: 15. CDR3 in DNA: TGTGCCAGCAGCCCTAAATGGACAGGGGAGAGGAGTGAAGCTTTCTTT. Protein: CASSPKWTGERSEAFF.

This sequence joins TRBV2 and TRBJ1-1; maybe TRBD1 (6 bases). This CDR3 spans 13 amino acids. In germline, CDR1 is SNHLY, CDR2 FYNNEI. V was trimmed by 6 bases and J by 4 bases, leaving 12 bases between them. CDR3 DNA: TGTGCCAGCAGGCTGGGAGGGGGCACTGAAGCTTTCTTT. The encoded protein is CASRLGGGTEAFF.

V gene TRBV30 combines with J gene TRBJ1-1; no firm D call. Germline V CDR1 and CDR2: GTSNPN, SVGIG (reference sequence). The CDR3 has 9 amino acids. The CDR3 reads CVGRSEAFF. In DNA, the CDR3 is TGTGTCGGTAGATCTGAAGCTTTCTTT.

This rearrangement joins TRBV10-3 to TRBJ1-5; weak D call: TRBD1 (5 bases). This CDR3 comprises 14 residues. CDR1 is ENHRY and CDR2 is SYGVKD in the germline V gene. Trimming removed 4 bases from V and 3 bases from J, with 10 bases in between. The CDR3 DNA reads as TGTGCCATCAGTGGGGGGGAGGTCAATCAGCCCCAGCATTTT. Encoded protein: CAISGGEVNQPQHF.